The 23 T cell receptor beta chains presented below share a single source sample, sequenced in a study of T cell repertoires in cytomegalovirus infection. TCRdb re-called the reads through MiXCR, storing one row per CDR3 protein. The table lists roughly 720,000 distinct CDR3 sequences, under 40% of them singletons. The sequenced material came from PBMCs. These receptors all come from a human donor in good health (CMV status not recorded). Some clones in this sample may be carry-over from other donors' samples.

J is TRBJ2-3 and V is TRBV5-3; tentative D call: TRBD2 (7 bases). TRBV5-3 is treated as an ORF (open reading frame) with a function not yet certain. Deletions cut 8 bases from V and 2 bases from J, with 18 bases between. The CDR3 length is 15 residues. The CDR3 coding sequence is TGTGCCAGCACCCACAAGGGGGGGGTCACAGATACGCAGTATTTT. Amino acid sequence: CASTHKGGVTDTQYF.

V and J are TRBV7-9 and TRBJ1-2; no reliable D call. Germline loops: CDR1 SEHNR, CDR2 FQNEAQ (reference sequence). Trimming cost V 5 bases and J 0 bases, with 7 bases left between them. The CDR3 loop spans 13 amino acids. The CDR3 bases are TGTGCCAGCAGCCCCGTATCTAACTATGGCTACACCTTC. Residues: CASSPVSNYGYTF.

This clonotype was detected many times. The chain is built from TRBV7-8 and TRBJ2-7, with TRBD2 matching 7 bases. The germline gives CDR1 SGHVS, CDR2 FQNEAQ. The CDR3 spans 15 residues. Trimming cost V 0 bases and J 2 bases; bases outside gene matches: 4. The CDR3 loop reads CASSLAGGGTYEQYF. For the CDR3, the DNA is TGTGCCAGCAGCTTAGCGGGCGGGGGAACCTACGAGCAGTACTTC.

This clonotype has just a few counts. V and J are TRBV28 and TRBJ2-2; the D gene is possibly TRBD1 (6 bases). There are 13 residues in the CDR3. The germline CDR1 and CDR2 sequences are MDHEN and SYDVKM. The CDR3 spells CALGTSNTGELFF. CDR3 DNA: TGTGCACTCGGGACATCTAACACCGGGGAGCTGTTTTTT.

The rearrangement links TRBV7-9 to TRBJ2-1; D remains unclear. Germline V lookup: CDR1 SEHNR, CDR2 FQNEAQ (reference sequence). Trimming stripped 1 base from V and 4 bases from J, with 11 bases between. This CDR3 contains 15 residues. CDR3 nucleotides: TGTGCCAGCAGCTTAGGAGGATACCCTTACAATGAGCAGTTCTTC. Translating it yields CASSLGGYPYNEQFF.

This clonotype has a count of ten or more. The J gene is TRBJ2-5, the V gene TRBV7-3, with D perhaps matching TRBD1 (6 bases). From germline, CDR1 is SGHTA and CDR2 FQGTGA. Trimming left V 1 base short and J 1 base short, with 10 bases between. The CDR3 consists of 15 residues. The CDR3 sequence is CASSLSGRGQETQYF. DNA of the CDR3: TGTGCCAGCAGCTTAAGCGGCAGGGGCCAAGAGACCCAGTACTTC. Combining the CDR3 with reference TRBV7-3 and TRBJ2-5 gives the whole variable domain GAGVSQTPSNKVTEKGKYVELRCDPISGHTALYWYRQSLGQGPEFLIYFQGTGAADDSGLPNDRFFAVRPEGSVSTLKIQRTERGDSAVYLCASSLSGRGQETQYFGPGTRLLVL.

In DNA, the CDR3 is TGTGCCAGCGGCGAAAAGGAGTCCTCACCCCTCCACTTT. Encoded protein: CASGEKESSPLHF. The chain couples TRBV6-1 to TRBJ1-6; D is unclear. Germline CDR1 reads MNHNS; CDR2 reads SASEGT. With 8 bases removed from V and 10 bases from J, the gap between germline ends came to 15 bases. This CDR3 has 13 amino acids.

The chain joins TRBV9 to TRBJ1-2; 9 positions match TRBD1. V was clipped by 3 bases and J by 5 bases; unmatched bases: 14. This CDR3 has 17 residues. Germline V CDR1 and CDR2: SGDLS, YYNGEE. CDR3 bases: TGTGCCAGCAGCGAAAACAGGGGGCGCGTTTCTCCGTATGGCTACACCTTC. Encoded protein: CASSENRGRVSPYGYTF.

This clonotype was counted between two and nine times. The CDR3 is CASSAAATYEQYF. CDR3 in DNA: TGTGCCAGCAGTGCGGCAGCAACCTACGAGCAGTACTTC. The chain joins TRBV6-1 to TRBJ2-7; D not certain. CDR1 and CDR2 from the germline V gene are MNHNS and SASEGT. V was pared by 4 bases and J by 2 bases, with 9 bases between. This CDR3 spans 13 amino acids.

This clonotype has a handful of counts. The chain recombines TRBV5-6 with TRBJ2-7; D possibly corresponds to TRBD1 (6 bases). Germline-derived CDR1 and CDR2 are SGHDT and YYEEEE. Trimming cost V 2 bases and J 3 bases, with 15 bases left between them. The CDR3 is made up of 15 amino acids. CDR3 in DNA: TGTGCCAGCAGCTTCCAGGGGCCCAGGGGCTACGAGCAGTACTTC. Its translation is CASSFQGPRGYEQYF. The whole variable domain, filled in from reference TRBV5-6 and TRBJ2-7, reads DAGVTQSPTHLIKTRGQQVTLRCSPKSGHDTVSWYQQALGQGPQFIFQYYEEEERQRGNFPDRFSGHQFPNYSSELNVNALLLGDSALYLCASSFQGPRGYEQYFGPGTRLTVT.

This clonotype appeared many times. The chain recombines TRBV12-3 or TRBV12-4 with TRBJ2-1, with TRBD2 matching 7 bases. V trimming: 6 bases; J trimming: 8 bases; junction bases outside the gene matches: 4. The CDR3 contains 12 residues. The CDR3 sequence: CASSPRGDEQFF. The CDR3 DNA reads as TGTGCCAGCAGCCCCCGGGGGGATGAGCAGTTCTTC.

This chain links TRBV12-3 or TRBV12-4 with TRBJ1-6, with D maybe TRBD1 (6 bases). V gave up 5 bases and J gave up 0 bases, with 17 bases separating them. The CDR3 sequence is 18 residues long. CDR3 sequence: CASSPLTGPSSYNSPLHF. Here the CDR3 DNA reads TGTGCCAGCAGTCCCCTGACAGGCCCGAGCTCCTATAATTCACCCCTCCACTTT.

DNA of the CDR3: TGCAGCGCCGGAGCAGGGGCGGGGGCCCAGTACTTC. Translated: CSAGAGAGAQYF. The V and J genes are TRBV29-1 and TRBJ2-5; TRBD2 is a possible D gene (7 bases). This CDR3 spans 12 amino acids. Germline CDR1 SQVTM, CDR2 ANQGSEA. V shed 7 bases and J shed 9 bases, with 18 bases lying between them. Based on the CDR3 plus reference TRBV29-1 and TRBJ2-5, the full variable domain is SAVISQKPSRDICQRGTSLTIQCQVDSQVTMMFWYRQQPGQSLTLIATANQGSEATYESGFVIDKFPISRPNLTFSTLTVSNMSPEDSSIYLCSAGAGAGAQYFGPGTRLLVL.

The CDR3 DNA sequence: TGTGCCAGCAGCAGTGGGACAGGGGGATTCATTGAAGCTTTCTTT. Protein product: CASSSGTGGFIEAFF. This chain links TRBV7-2 with TRBJ1-1; 11 bases agree with TRBD1. Germline CDR1 is SGHTA and CDR2 is FQGNSA. V trimming: 5 bases; J trimming: 7 bases; junction bases outside the gene matches: 9. The CDR3 length is 15 residues.

This clonotype has a handful of counts. This rearrangement joins TRBV10-3 to TRBJ2-7, with D possibly being TRBD2 (6 bases). V lost 4 bases, J lost 3 bases, and 7 bases lay in between. There are 12 residues in the CDR3. Germline CDR1 reads ENHRY; CDR2 reads SYGVKD. The CDR3 spells CAISGTNYEQYF. The CDR3 bases are TGTGCCATCAGTGGGACTAACTACGAGCAGTACTTC.

The chain carries TRBV29-1 and TRBJ2-7; 8 bases agree with TRBD2. Germline V gene lookup returns CDR1 SQVTM and CDR2 ANQGSEA. Trimming took 4 bases from V and 0 from J; bases not matched to a gene: 8. This CDR3 contains 15 residues. DNA for the CDR3: TGCAGCGTTGTGGGTACTAGCGGTAGCTCCTACGAGCAGTACTTC. As protein: CSVVGTSGSSYEQYF.

The chain combines TRBV7-9 with TRBJ2-5; TRBD2 aligns across 15 bases. CDR1 and CDR2 (germline): SEHNR, FQNEAQ (reference sequence). The CDR3 covers 17 residues. The J segment lost 5 bases and the V segment lost 5 bases, leaving 9 bases of the junction unmatched. CDR3 in DNA: TGTGCCAGCAGCCCCGGACTAGCGGGGGGGTTCTTGGAGACCCAGTACTTC. Amino acid sequence: CASSPGLAGGFLETQYF.

V and J are TRBV29-1 and TRBJ2-1; possibly TRBD2 for D (5 bases). The CDR3 extends over 17 amino acids. Trimming stripped 7 bases from V and 0 bases from J, with 22 bases between. From germline, CDR1 is SQVTM and CDR2 ANQGSEA. The CDR3 DNA is TGCAGCGGAGCCGGCCCAACGAGGGCGAGCTCCTACAATGAGCAGTTCTTC. This codes for CSGAGPTRASSYNEQFF.

The chain couples TRBV27 to TRBJ1-1; D gene ambiguous. CDR3 length: 13 residues. V shed 9 bases and J shed 0 bases, with 11 bases lying between them. Germline CDR1 and CDR2: MNHEY and SMNVEV (reference sequence). The CDR3 loop reads CASKGRLNTEAFF. The CDR3 region has the DNA TGTGCCAGTAAGGGCCGTCTGAACACTGAAGCTTTCTTT.

V and J are TRBV12-3 or TRBV12-4 and TRBJ2-1, with D perhaps matching TRBD2 (5 bases). The CDR3 sequence is 12 residues long. V lost 6 bases to trimming and J lost 12 bases, with 15 bases between them. This CDR3 reads CASRHIPGMQFF. DNA of the CDR3: TGTGCCAGCAGACACATCCCGGGGATGCAGTTCTTC.

The table lists this clonotype with a few counts. For the CDR3, the DNA is TGCAGCGCCCGACAGGGGGCGCGGACTGAAGCTTTCTTT. Translating it yields CSARQGARTEAFF. The rearrangement joins TRBV29-1 to TRBJ1-1; TRBD1 matches at 10 bases. Germline loops: CDR1 SQVTM, CDR2 ANQGSEA. The CDR3 length is 13 residues. Losses at the gene ends were 7 bases for V and 5 bases for J; bases not matched to a gene: 7.

This clonotype has only a few counts. The V gene is TRBV6-1, the J gene TRBJ1-2; 10 positions agree with TRBD1. CDR3 length: 13 residues. Trimming took 9 bases from V and 2 from J; bases not matched to a gene: 3. Looked up from germline, CDR1 is MNHNS and CDR2 is SASEGT. CDR3 DNA sequence: TGTGCCAGTTGGGGACAGGGGAACTATGGCTACACCTTC. Translated: CASWGQGNYGYTF.

This clonotype was counted many times. The chain carries TRBV7-2 and TRBJ2-3; 11 bases line up with TRBD2. V was pared by 5 bases and J by 0 bases, with 4 bases of the junction left unmatched. CDR1 and CDR2 from the germline V gene are SGHTA and FQGNSA. CDR3 size: 16 residues. The CDR3 reads CASSPGTSGSTDTQYF. The CDR3, as DNA: TGTGCCAGCAGCCCGGGGACTAGCGGAAGCACAGATACGCAGTATTTT. The variable domain in full, with the rest retrieved from reference TRBV7-2 and TRBJ2-3, is GAGVSQSPSNKVTEKGKDVELRCDPISGHTALYWYRQSLGQGLEFLIYFQGNSAPDKSGLPSDRFSAERTGGSVSTLTIQRTQQEDSAVYLCASSPGTSGSTDTQYFGPGTRLTVL.